This T cell receptor beta chain was identified in a study of blood T cell repertoires in COVID-19. The method was immunoSEQ multiplex PCR; TCRdb's version includes in-frame clones alone and lacks a portion of them. Among fewer than 250,000 clones listed, 75% to 90% were seen once. CDR1 is MNHEY and CDR2 is SVGAGI in the germline V gene. This CDR3 comprises 13 residues. V lost 6 bases and J lost 6, with 14 bases in between. The sequencing sample was made of peripheral blood. This sequence was found in a woman aged 70-85 years with active or convalescent COVID-19. The V gene is TRBV6-5, the J gene TRBJ1-2; D is uncertain. CDR3 coding DNA: TGTGCCAGCAGGGGAGCCCGGGAAGATGGCTACACCTTC. Protein: CASRGAREDGYTF.